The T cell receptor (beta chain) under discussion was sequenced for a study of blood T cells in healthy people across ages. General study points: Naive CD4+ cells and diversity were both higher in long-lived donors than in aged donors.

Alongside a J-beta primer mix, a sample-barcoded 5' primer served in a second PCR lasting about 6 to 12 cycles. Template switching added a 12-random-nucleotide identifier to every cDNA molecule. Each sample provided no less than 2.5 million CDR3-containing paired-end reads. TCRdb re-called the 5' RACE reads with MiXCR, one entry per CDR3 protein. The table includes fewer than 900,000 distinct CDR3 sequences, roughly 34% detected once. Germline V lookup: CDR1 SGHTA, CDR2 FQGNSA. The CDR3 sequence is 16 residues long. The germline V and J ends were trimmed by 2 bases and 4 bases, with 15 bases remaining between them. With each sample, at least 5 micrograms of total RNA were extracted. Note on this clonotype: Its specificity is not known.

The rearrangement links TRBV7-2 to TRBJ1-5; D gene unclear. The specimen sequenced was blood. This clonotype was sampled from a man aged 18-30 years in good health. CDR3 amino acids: CASSLFPLSGNQPQHF. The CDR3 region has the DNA TGTGCCAGCAGCTTATTCCCCCTCTCTGGGAATCAGCCCCAGCATTTT.